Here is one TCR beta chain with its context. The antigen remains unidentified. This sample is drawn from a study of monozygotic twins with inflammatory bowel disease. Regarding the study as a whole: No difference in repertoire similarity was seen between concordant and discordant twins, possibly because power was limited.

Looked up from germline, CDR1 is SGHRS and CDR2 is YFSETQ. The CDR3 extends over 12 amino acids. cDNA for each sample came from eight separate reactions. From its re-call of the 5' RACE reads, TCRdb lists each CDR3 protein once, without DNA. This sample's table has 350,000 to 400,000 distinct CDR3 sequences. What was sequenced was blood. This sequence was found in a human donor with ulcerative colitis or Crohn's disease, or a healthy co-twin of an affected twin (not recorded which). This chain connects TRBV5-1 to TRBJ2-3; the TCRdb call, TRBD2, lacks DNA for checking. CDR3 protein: CASSERGDTQYF.